This section outlines one T cell receptor beta chain sequence together with its context. Its antigen is still unknown. The data stem from a study of T cells after posttransplantation cyclophosphamide. Overall study findings and caveats: TRB overlap between skin or GI tissue T cells and blood was limited. After PTCy, TRB diversity resembled that of CNI/methotrexate controls. Later blood repertoires were often dominated by clones from the donor CD8+ memory compartment.

Treatment was busulfan-fludarabine conditioning, a marrow graft, and cyclophosphamide on days +3 and +4. Here immunoSEQ multiplex PCR was the method, and the copy in TCRdb shows in-frame clones only, minus some. The data hold 30,000 to 45,000 clones, with around 80% observed a single time. Sequencing was performed on CD4+ T cells sorted from blood, taken roughly 2,000 days after a stem cell transplant with posttransplant cyclophosphamide. This TCR came from a female patient in her thirties or forties who received an allogeneic stem cell transplant from a related donor, was CMV-positive, and had no GVHD. The T cells may partly be graft donor cells.

The CDR3 protein is CASSQEGLAGDLAKNIQYF. The CDR3 DNA follows: TGTGCCAGCAGCCAAGAAGGGCTAGCGGGGGACCTAGCCAAAAACATTCAGTACTTC. The chain recombines TRBV4-2 with TRBJ2-4, with TRBD2 matching over 10 bases. V was pared by 0 bases and J by 0 bases, with 8 bases of the junction left unmatched. CDR1 LGHNA and CDR2 YNFKEQ come from the germline V gene. The CDR3 has 19 residues.